The 28 T cell receptor beta chains listed next were all sequenced from one sample in a study of T cell responses to AZD1222 COVID-19 vaccine. The repertoire was sequenced with immunoSEQ multiplex PCR; TCRdb's copy has only in-frame clones and lacks some. The sample lists about 130,000 clones; 88% were seen once. The sample consisted of peripheral blood, taken on day 0 of MenACWY control vaccination. The receptors derive from an adult in good health.

V is TRBV18 and J is TRBJ1-4; D gene unclear. The CDR3 runs 13 residues. Trimming shortened V by 3 bases and J by 8 bases, and 10 bases separated the two germline ends. Germline CDR1 is KGHSH and CDR2 is LQKENI. The CDR3 region has the DNA TGTGCCAGCTCACCGAGCGGGAGCGAAAAACTGTTTTTT. Translating it yields CASSPSGSEKLFF. Complete variable domain (other parts from reference TRBV18 and TRBJ1-4): NAGVMQNPRHLVRRRGQEARLRCSPMKGHSHVYWYRQLPEEGLKFMVYLQKENIIDESGMPKERFSAEFPKEGPSILRIQQVVRGDSAAYFCASSPSGSEKLFFGSGTQLSVL.

As concerns this clone: The junction departs from germline at one end; a sequencing error may be responsible. V usage is TRBV5-6 and J usage is TRBJ1-3, with 8 bases lining up with TRBD1. Germline CDR1 reads SGHDT; CDR2 reads YYEEEE. This CDR3 is built from 15 residues. The CDR3 bases are TGTGCCAGCACCTTGGACAGGGCCTCTGGAAACACCATATATTTT. The encoded protein is CASTLDRASGNTIYF.

The chain's CDR3 is CASSEDRPTDTQYF. The CDR3 DNA is TGCGCCAGCAGTGAGGACAGACCCACAGATACGCAGTATTTT. The rearrangement links TRBV10-1 to TRBJ2-3; D possibly corresponds to TRBD1 (5 bases). The germline CDR1 and CDR2 sequences are WNHNN and SYGVQD (reference sequence). The CDR3 consists of 14 residues. V dropped 2 bases and J dropped 2 bases, with 8 bases sitting between them.

The rearrangement links TRBV10-3 to TRBJ2-3; TRBD2 matches at 7 bases. The CDR3 loop spans 15 amino acids. With 4 bases clipped from V and 0 bases from J, the junction kept 4 bases outside the gene matches. CDR1 and CDR2 (germline): ENHRY, SYGVKD. The CDR3 bases are TGTGCCATCAGTGCACTAGCGTCTAGCACAGATACGCAGTATTTT. It is translated as CAISALASSTDTQYF.

This sequence joins TRBV29-1 and TRBJ1-5; possible D gene TRBD1, 5 bases. The CDR3 is 14 residues long. Deletions cut 3 bases from V and 1 base from J, with 10 bases between. CDR1 SQVTM and CDR2 ANQGSEA come from the germline V gene. The CDR3 sequence: CSVDGGDSNQPQHF. The CDR3 DNA sequence: TGCAGCGTTGATGGCGGGGACAGCAATCAGCCCCAGCATTTT.

This chain links TRBV15 with TRBJ2-5; possibly TRBD1 for D (5 bases). This CDR3 has 12 residues. V gave up 9 bases and J gave up 0 bases, with 8 bases separating them. Germline-derived CDR1 and CDR2 are LNHNV and YYDKDF (reference sequence). CDR3 loop: CATARDQETQYF. In nucleotides, the CDR3 is TGTGCCACGGCCAGGGACCAAGAGACCCAGTACTTC.

V is TRBV3-1 (or the pseudogene TRBV3-2) and J is TRBJ1-2; 9 positions match TRBD1. Germline V gene data show CDR1 as LGHDT and CDR2 as YNNKEL (reference sequence). After removal of 6 bases from V and 4 bases from J, the junction contained 12 bases not matched to a gene. The length of the CDR3 is 16 residues. This CDR3 is CASSSTFGQGSYGYTF. DNA of the CDR3: TGTGCCAGCAGTTCGACATTCGGACAGGGGAGCTATGGCTACACCTTC.

The chain couples TRBV6-4 to TRBJ2-1, with 12 bases identical to TRBD2. The germline V gene has CDR1 MRHNA and CDR2 SNTAGT. CDR3 length: 15 residues. Losses at the gene ends were 0 bases for V and 6 bases for J; bases not matched to a gene: 0. The CDR3, as DNA: TGTGCCAGCAGTGACTCGACTAGCGGGAGCAATGAGCAGTTCTTC. Its translation is CASSDSTSGSNEQFF.

In the case of this clone: Different DNA sequences within this sample yield the same CDR3. V gene TRBV7-3 combines with J gene TRBJ2-2; D remains unclear. Germline lookup yields CDR1 SGHTA and CDR2 FQGTGA. This CDR3 has 12 amino acids. V lost 1 base and J lost 7, with 4 bases in between. The chain's CDR3 is CASSLRGGELFF. CDR3 DNA: TGTGCCAGCAGCTTAAGAGGCGGGGAGCTGTTTTTT.

The gene calls are TRBV27 and TRBJ1-2; D might be TRBD1 (5 bases). Germline V CDR1 and CDR2: MNHEY, SMNVEV (reference sequence). Trimming took 8 bases from V and 3 from J, leaving 19 bases between them. There are 15 residues in the CDR3. The CDR3: CASARGTGDHYGYTF. The CDR3 DNA reads as TGTGCCAGCGCCCGGGGTACAGGAGACCACTATGGCTACACCTTC.

The genes are TRBV28 and TRBJ2-3; TRBD2 might be the D (6 bases). Germline V gene data show CDR1 as MDHEN and CDR2 as SYDVKM. This CDR3 spans 15 amino acids. V dropped 4 bases and J dropped 3 bases, with 14 bases sitting between them. Here the CDR3 reads CASSSWRVGTDTQYF. In nucleotides, the CDR3 is TGTGCCAGCAGTTCGTGGAGGGTAGGGACAGATACGCAGTATTTT.

The chain couples TRBV28 to TRBJ1-6, with D hard to call. In germline, CDR1 is MDHEN, CDR2 SYDVKM. With 7 bases removed from V and 7 bases from J, the gap between germline ends came to 8 bases. This CDR3 is 12 amino acids long. CDR3 region: CASTILNSPLHF. CDR3 bases: TGTGCCAGCACCATATTGAATTCACCCCTCCACTTT.

J is TRBJ2-6 and V is TRBV9; D is undetermined. In germline, CDR1 is SGDLS, CDR2 YYNGEE. The V end lost 1 base, the J end lost 2 bases, and 1 base lay between the germline ends. This CDR3 has 13 amino acids. Here the CDR3 DNA reads TGTGCCAGCAGCGTACCTGGGGCCAACGTCCTGACTTTC. It yields the protein CASSVPGANVLTF.

The genes are TRBV20-1 and TRBJ2-5; D call uncertain. V lost 6 bases and J lost 4, with 9 bases in between. The CDR3 extends over 11 amino acids. The germline CDR1 and CDR2 sequences are DFQATT and SNEGSKA (reference sequence). The CDR3 loop reads CSARSLETQYF. In DNA form, the CDR3 reads TGCAGTGCCCGCTCCTTAGAGACCCAGTACTTC.

V is TRBV6-4 and J is TRBJ1-5; D is uncertain. The ends were cut back, 2 bases at V and 4 bases at J, with 6 bases in the middle. Germline CDR1 MRHNA, CDR2 SNTAGT. The CDR3 consists of 13 residues. CDR3: CASSDNGNQPQHF. The CDR3 bases are TGTGCCAGCAGTGACAACGGGAATCAGCCCCAGCATTTT.

This clone was seen a single time. This chain connects TRBV7-3 to TRBJ2-5; D is possibly TRBD1 (7 bases). Germline values: CDR1 SGHTA, CDR2 FQGTGA. The CDR3 totals 14 residues. V lost 5 bases and J 2 bases, leaving 12 bases between the germline ends. For the CDR3, the DNA is TGTGCCAGCAGCCCACAGGGGACTCAAGAGACCCAGTACTTC. Protein sequence: CASSPQGTQETQYF.

The chain carries TRBV27 and TRBJ1-2; unclear D gene. CDR3 length: 12 residues. Trimming pared 6 bases from V and 1 base from J, leaving 6 bases between. The germline gives CDR1 MNHEY, CDR2 SMNVEV (reference sequence). The CDR3: CASRRSNYGYTF. CDR3 sequence (DNA): TGTGCCAGCAGGCGAAGTAACTATGGCTACACCTTC.

The rearrangement uses TRBV18 and TRBJ1-1; D call uncertain. Germline assignment: CDR1 KGHSH and CDR2 LQKENI. V shed 1 base and J shed 6 bases, with 9 bases lying between them. CDR3 length equals 13 residues. The CDR3 region has the DNA TGTGCCAGCTCACCACGGTCCGAGGCTGAAGCTTTCTTT. Encoded protein: CASSPRSEAEAFF.

As DNA, the CDR3 is TGTGCCAGCAGTTATGGAGCTCTTCGGGACAATGAGCAGTTCTTC. It translates to CASSYGALRDNEQFF. This sequence joins TRBV6-5 and TRBJ2-1, with D unclear. Trimming pared 3 bases from V and 5 bases from J, leaving 14 bases between. This CDR3 comprises 15 residues. CDR1 is MNHEY, CDR2 SVGAGI, per germline.

The chain employs TRBV18 and TRBJ2-3; D remains unclear. Trimming left V 4 bases short and J 1 base short, with 9 bases between. The CDR3 runs to 14 residues. Germline-derived CDR1 and CDR2 are KGHSH and LQKENI. The CDR3 spells CASSRAVGTDTQYF. The CDR3 DNA is TGTGCCAGCTCACGAGCAGTGGGCACAGATACGCAGTATTTT.

This rearrangement joins TRBV24-1 to TRBJ2-3, with a tentative D call TRBD1 (5 bases). Trimming removed 3 bases from V and 5 bases from J, with 14 bases in between. The CDR3 has 15 amino acids. Germline values: CDR1 KGHDR, CDR2 SFDVKD. CDR3: CATSDARAGQDTQYF. The CDR3, as DNA: TGTGCCACCAGTGATGCCAGGGCAGGTCAAGATACGCAGTATTTT.

The chain carries TRBV7-3 and TRBJ2-1; a weak D match, TRBD1 (7 bases). This CDR3 spans 13 amino acids. The V end was cut by 3 bases, the J end by 8 bases, with 11 bases between. Per germline, CDR1 SGHTA and CDR2 FQGTGA. The CDR3 is CASSLQGGDEQFF. In DNA form, the CDR3 reads TGTGCCAGCAGCTTGCAGGGGGGAGATGAGCAGTTCTTC.

The chain has TRBV19 and TRBJ1-5; 7 nucleotides match TRBD1. This CDR3 is built from 12 residues. CDR1 is LNHDA, CDR2 SQIVND, per germline (reference sequence). Trimming removed 8 bases from V and 6 bases from J; junction bases left unmatched: 4. The DNA for the CDR3 is TGTGCCAGTGGTACAGGGGTTCAGCCCCAGCATTTT. It encodes CASGTGVQPQHF.

In this sample, this clone turned up once. This sequence joins TRBV9 and TRBJ2-1, with 7 bases matching TRBD2. This CDR3 comprises 15 residues. Germline CDR1 SGDLS, CDR2 YYNGEE. With 1 base clipped from V and 5 bases from J, the junction kept 6 bases outside the gene matches. In nucleotides, the CDR3 is TGTGCCAGCAGCGTATCTACCGGGAGGAACAATGAGCAGTTCTTC. This codes for CASSVSTGRNNEQFF.

V usage is TRBV18 and J usage is TRBJ1-5; D remains unclear. This CDR3 contains 16 residues. Germline V gives CDR1 KGHSH, CDR2 LQKENI. V lost 5 bases to trimming and J lost 0 bases, with 14 bases between them. The chain's CDR3 is CASSSEAVYSNQPQHF. The CDR3 DNA is TGTGCCAGCTCAAGCGAAGCGGTTTATAGCAATCAGCCCCAGCATTTT.

The rearrangement links TRBV18 to TRBJ2-1; no clear D. Germline V gene data show CDR1 as KGHSH and CDR2 as LQKENI. The CDR3 consists of 11 residues. V was pared by 4 bases and J by 10 bases, with 8 bases between. CDR3 region: CASSRAQEQFF. The CDR3 nucleotides are TGTGCCAGCTCACGCGCACAGGAGCAGTTCTTC. The full variable domain, its missing parts supplied by reference TRBV18 and TRBJ2-1, is NAGVMQNPRHLVRRRGQEARLRCSPMKGHSHVYWYRQLPEEGLKFMVYLQKENIIDESGMPKERFSAEFPKEGPSILRIQQVVRGDSAAYFCASSRAQEQFFGPGTRLTVL.

The chain couples TRBV5-3 to TRBJ2-1; 8 bases match TRBD2. TRBV5-3 is an ORF, and what it does is uncertain. V lost 4 bases and J lost 7; bases outside the gene matches: 19. The CDR3 is made up of 18 amino acids. Written as DNA, the CDR3 is TGTGCCAGAAGCGGGTGGGGGCGACCGGGAGGGCCAAAAAATGAGCAGTTCTTC. Its translation is CARSGWGRPGGPKNEQFF.

This rearrangement joins TRBV18 to TRBJ2-7, with a tentative D call TRBD2 (5 bases). Germline V CDR1 and CDR2: KGHSH, LQKENI. The CDR3 consists of 14 residues. V lost 4 bases to trimming and J lost 4 bases, with 14 bases between them. The CDR3 is CASSLLGSEYEQYF. In DNA form, the CDR3 reads TGTGCCAGCTCACTCTTAGGGAGTGAGTACGAGCAGTACTTC. Full variable domain (remainder filled in from reference TRBV18 and TRBJ2-7): NAGVMQNPRHLVRRRGQEARLRCSPMKGHSHVYWYRQLPEEGLKFMVYLQKENIIDESGMPKERFSAEFPKEGPSILRIQQVVRGDSAAYFCASSLLGSEYEQYFGPGTRLTVT.